The present T cell receptor (beta chain) was sequenced within a study of cytomegalovirus exposure and HLA in healthy donors. Study-wide results and caveats: The classifier reportedly diagnosed cytomegalovirus status with high sensitivity and specificity.

PCR amplification relied on 60 Vbeta primers (plus 13 Jbeta primers). Per the study methods: Counted up in a later analysis, unique TCR beta chains came to some 72 million, with around 9.9 million shared. Assay: immunoSEQ multiplex PCR; the TCRdb copy retains only in-frame clones and omits some. The DNA gave D and trimming, while V, J and clone size come from that table. Of 130,000 to 150,000 clones listed, under 90% are singletons. Donors likely had unrecorded immune exposures despite being nominally healthy when sampled. Concerning this clone itself: Antigen: not known.

This CDR3 contains 16 residues. Trimming took off 3 bases at V and 6 bases at J, with 19 bases between the two ends. The germline V gene has CDR1 SGHVS and CDR2 FQNEAQ. The source material was PBMCs. The clonotype originates from a boy under 10 years old in good health and CMV-seronegative. The chain is built from TRBV7-8 and TRBJ2-3; no clear D. This CDR3 reads CASSFPTLFGRDTQYF. The CDR3 DNA follows: TGTGCCAGCAGCTTCCCTACGTTGTTCGGTCGGGATACGCAGTATTTT.